These 28 T cell receptor beta chains were all obtained from the same sample, sequenced in a study of PD-L1 blockade in urothelial cancer. Assay: immunoSEQ multiplex PCR; the TCRdb copy retains only in-frame clones and omits some. The data show 70,000 to 85,000 clones, approximately 81% seen once. The sequencing used PBMCs, collected around atezolizumab (anti-PD-L1) treatment. Every receptor here comes from a man between 65 and 85 years old with urothelial cancer.

As regards this clone: Other nucleotide sequences from this sample produce the same CDR3. The genes are TRBV19 and TRBJ1-5; D unresolved. CDR1 is LNHDA and CDR2 is SQIVND in the germline V gene (reference sequence). With 2 bases removed from V and 2 bases from J, the gap between germline ends came to 10 bases. This CDR3 is 15 amino acids long. CDR3 DNA sequence: TGTGCCAGTAGTATACCGGGATTGGGCAATCAGCCCCAGCATTTT. It encodes CASSIPGLGNQPQHF.

The count of this clone is one. This rearrangement joins TRBV6-5 to TRBJ1-1; TRBD1 might be the D (5 bases). Germline V lookup: CDR1 MNHEY, CDR2 SVGAGI. The CDR3 covers 13 residues. The V gene lost 10 bases and the J gene lost 0 bases, with 12 bases spanning the gap. The CDR3 DNA is TGTGCCATCGCAGGGAACATGAACACTGAAGCTTTCTTT. Protein: CAIAGNMNTEAFF.

V gene TRBV12-5 combines with J gene TRBJ2-1; 7 nucleotides match TRBD1. V dropped 5 bases and J dropped 5; count of bases not matched to a gene: 9. CDR3 size: 15 residues. Germline V gene lookup returns CDR1 LGHNT and CDR2 FRNRAP. The CDR3 region has the DNA TGTGCTAGTGGTCCCGACAGGGTTCAAGACAATGAGCAGTTCTTC. This sequence encodes CASGPDRVQDNEQFF.

This chain uses TRBV5-1 with TRBJ1-1, with D possibly matching TRBD1 (5 bases). Trimming cost V 1 base and J 1 base, with 11 bases left between them. Germline lookup yields CDR1 SGHRS and CDR2 YFSETQ. The CDR3 spans 15 residues. CDR3 loop: CASSLRQGTNTEAFF. The CDR3 nucleotides read TGCGCCAGCAGCTTGCGTCAGGGAACGAACACTGAAGCTTTCTTT.

The chain combines TRBV6-5 with TRBJ1-1, with D uncertain. The CDR3 has 15 amino acids. The germline V gene has CDR1 MNHEY and CDR2 SVGAGI. V lost 0 bases, J lost 4 bases, and 12 bases lay in between. The CDR3, as DNA: TGTGCCAGCAGTTACTCGTGGCCGGGGTCCACTGAAGCTTTCTTT. This sequence encodes CASSYSWPGSTEAFF.

The chain uses TRBV11-1 and TRBJ2-1; 13 bases align to TRBD2. Germline V gene data show CDR1 as SGHAT and CDR2 as FQDESV (reference sequence). Losses at the gene ends were 5 bases for V and 8 bases for J; bases not matched to a gene: 6. The CDR3 contains 15 residues. This CDR3 is CASSPRLAGGHEQFF. DNA of the CDR3: TGTGCCAGCAGCCCTAGACTAGCGGGAGGCCATGAGCAGTTCTTC.

CDR3 coding DNA: TGTGCCAGCAGCCAAAGTGGGCGTTGGAATGAGCAGTTCTTC. This sequence encodes CASSQSGRWNEQFF. The chain is built from TRBV7-2 and TRBJ2-1, with D hard to call. Trimming took 5 bases from V and 7 from J, leaving 15 bases between them. This CDR3 contains 14 residues. The V gene's germline CDR1 is SGHTA and CDR2 FQGNSA.

This chain connects TRBV5-6 to TRBJ2-5, with TRBD1 matching over 7 bases. V shed 0 bases and J 2 bases; nucleotides not matched to a gene: 4. The CDR3 runs to 15 residues. The germline V gene encodes CDR1 SGHDT and CDR2 YYEEEE. CDR3 amino acids: CASSLVGTAQETQYF. DNA for the CDR3: TGTGCCAGCAGCTTGGTAGGGACAGCACAAGAGACCCAGTACTTC.

The genes are TRBV2 and TRBJ2-3, with a possible D match to TRBD2 (6 bases). V was pared by 6 bases and J by 3 bases, with 13 bases between. There are 14 residues in the CDR3. Germline CDR1 SNHLY, CDR2 FYNNEI. The CDR3, as DNA: TGTGCCAGCAGAAACCGGGAGAGAACAGATACGCAGTATTTT. This translates into CASRNRERTDTQYF.

This clone showed up just a few times. The CDR3 spells CASSEVAVDQPQHF. The CDR3 DNA reads TGCGCCAGCAGTGAGGTCGCGGTGGATCAGCCCCAGCATTTT. The rearrangement links TRBV10-2 to TRBJ1-5, with no clear D. CDR3 length: 14 amino acids. CDR1 and CDR2 from the germline V gene are WSHSY and SAAADI. The V gene lost 2 bases and the J gene lost 5 bases, with 10 bases spanning the gap.

The gene calls are TRBV28 and TRBJ2-3; 7 positions agree with TRBD1. The J segment lost 2 bases and the V segment lost 5 bases, leaving 7 bases of the junction unmatched. CDR3 length: 15 amino acids. The germline CDR1 and CDR2 sequences are MDHEN and SYDVKM. The CDR3 region is CASSRPGQITDTQYF. The CDR3, as DNA: TGTGCCAGCAGTCGCCCGGGACAGATCACAGATACGCAGTATTTT. Using reference TRBV28 and TRBJ2-3 for the parts outside the CDR3, the full variable domain is DVKVTQSSRYLVKRTGEKVFLECVQDMDHENMFWYRQDPGLGLRLIYFSYDVKMKEKGDIPEGYSVSREKKERFSLILESASTNQTSMYLCASSRPGQITDTQYFGPGTRLTVL.

The rearrangement uses TRBV28 and TRBJ2-7; 7 bases map to TRBD1. This CDR3 spans 13 amino acids. The ends lost 5 bases at V and 3 bases at J; junction bases unmatched: 4. Germline-derived CDR1 and CDR2 are MDHEN and SYDVKM. CDR3 in DNA: TGTGCCAGCAGTCAACAGGGGATCTACGAGCAGTACTTC. This codes for CASSQQGIYEQYF.

V is TRBV2 and J is TRBJ2-7, with D maybe TRBD2 (6 bases). This CDR3 is built from 13 residues. Germline lookup yields CDR1 SNHLY and CDR2 FYNNEI. Deletions cut 7 bases from V and 1 base from J, with 11 bases between. Written as DNA, the CDR3 is TGTGCCAGCACGGTGGGACTTTCCTACGAGCAGTACTTC. This encodes CASTVGLSYEQYF.

This chain uses TRBV6-5 with TRBJ2-3, with 7 nucleotides matching TRBD2. Germline V gives CDR1 MNHEY, CDR2 SVGAGI. This CDR3 is 14 amino acids long. V lost 2 bases and J lost 5; bases outside the gene matches: 4. CDR3 sequence reads: CASSYRDYRDTQYF. The CDR3 DNA is TGTGCCAGCAGTTACCGGGACTACCGAGATACGCAGTATTTT.

The chain links TRBV2 to TRBJ1-1; tentatively, D is TRBD1 (5 bases). Trimming stripped 7 bases from V and 2 bases from J, with 11 bases between. The CDR3 loop spans 13 amino acids. Germline lookup yields CDR1 SNHLY and CDR2 FYNNEI. CDR3 nucleotides: TGTGCCAGCATATGGAGGGGAAACACTGAAGCTTTCTTT. Translation: CASIWRGNTEAFF.

The chain uses TRBV28 and TRBJ1-2, with 8 bases lining up with TRBD1. The CDR3 covers 14 residues. V shed 5 bases and J 7 bases; nucleotides not matched to a gene: 9. Germline values: CDR1 MDHEN, CDR2 SYDVKM. The CDR3 protein is CASSTTGEVPGYTF. The CDR3 DNA sequence: TGTGCCAGCAGTACGACAGGGGAAGTCCCTGGCTACACCTTC.

The chain carries TRBV6-6 and TRBJ2-4; tentative D call: TRBD2 (6 bases). CDR1 is MNHNY, CDR2 SVGAGI, per germline (reference sequence). V gave up 8 bases and J gave up 1 base, with 12 bases separating them. CDR3 size: 14 residues. The CDR3 protein is CASLGREAKNIQYF. Written as DNA, the CDR3 is TGTGCCAGCCTAGGACGGGAGGCCAAAAACATTCAGTACTTC.

This clone was seen just once. The chain uses TRBV19 and TRBJ1-1; TRBD1 is a possible D gene (6 bases). V was trimmed by 9 bases and J by 5 bases, leaving 16 bases between them. Per the germline V gene, CDR1 is LNHDA and CDR2 is SQIVND (reference sequence). The CDR3 is 13 residues long. CDR3 residues: CASRGAFYTEAFF. CDR3 coding DNA: TGTGCCAGCAGGGGCGCCTTTTATACTGAAGCTTTCTTT.

The V call is TRBV30, the J call TRBJ2-7; possibly TRBD2 for D (7 bases). This CDR3 is built from 12 residues. The V end lost 8 bases, the J end lost 3 bases, and 14 bases lay between the germline ends. Germline V gene sequence: CDR1 GTSNPN, CDR2 SVGIG (reference sequence). The CDR3 DNA follows: TGTGCCGGGGGGGGGCAGTACTACGAGCAGTACTTC. It codes for CAGGGQYYEQYF.

The CDR3 spells CASSRSGLAGVPYNEQFF. The CDR3 bases are TGTGCCAGCAGCCGATCGGGACTAGCGGGAGTCCCCTACAATGAGCAGTTCTTC. V usage is TRBV11-3 and J usage is TRBJ2-1; 14 bases map to TRBD2. V shed 5 bases, J shed 2 bases, and the junction held 8 bases outside the gene matches. This CDR3 has 18 residues. In germline, CDR1 is SGHNT, CDR2 YENEEA.

This clone was detected once. The rearrangement joins TRBV28 to TRBJ2-3; a weak D match, TRBD1 (6 bases). The CDR3 extends over 14 amino acids. The V end was cut by 7 bases, the J end by 8 bases, with 19 bases between. Looked up from germline, CDR1 is MDHEN and CDR2 is SYDVKM. The CDR3 nucleotides read TGTGCCAGCACCGAGGGGGACGCGAGGGGTACGCAGTATTTT. Translated: CASTEGDARGTQYF.

The rearrangement links TRBV5-1 to TRBJ2-7, with 8 bases identical to TRBD1. The CDR3 sequence is 16 residues long. The V gene end was trimmed by 4 bases and the J gene end by 3 bases; junction bases not matched to a gene: 12. The germline V gene has CDR1 SGHRS and CDR2 YFSETQ. This CDR3 is CASSLRTGMNGYEQYF. The CDR3 DNA sequence: TGCGCCAGCAGCCTAAGGACAGGGATGAATGGCTACGAGCAGTACTTC.

The chain joins TRBV6-5 to TRBJ2-7; weak D call: TRBD1 (5 bases). Germline V lookup: CDR1 MNHEY, CDR2 SVGAGI. The CDR3 loop spans 15 amino acids. V was clipped by 6 bases and J by 0 bases, with 15 bases between them. CDR3: CASRAGPASSYEQYF. The CDR3 nucleotides are TGTGCCAGCAGGGCAGGGCCCGCCAGCTCCTACGAGCAGTACTTC.

The chain joins TRBV19 to TRBJ2-1; 7 bases are a match to TRBD1. V shed 7 bases, J shed 5 bases, and the junction held 11 bases outside the gene matches. The CDR3 totals 15 residues. The germline CDR1 and CDR2 sequences are LNHDA and SQIVND (reference sequence). The CDR3 sequence: CASKVGTVNHNEQFF. In DNA form, the CDR3 reads TGTGCCAGTAAAGTTGGGACAGTAAATCACAATGAGCAGTTCTTC.

The rearrangement joins TRBV27 to TRBJ2-3, with 7 bases aligning to TRBD2. Germline trimming cut 1 base from V and 2 bases from J; bases unmatched to any gene: 21. The length of the CDR3 is 21 residues. Germline CDR1 MNHEY, CDR2 SMNVEV (reference sequence). The CDR3 here is CASSLWYRGRSTHKDTDTQYF. CDR3 DNA sequence: TGTGCCAGCAGTTTATGGTATCGCGGGAGAAGCACACACAAGGACACAGATACGCAGTATTTT.

This clone occurred once. The V and J genes are TRBV5-4 and TRBJ2-7; 9 nucleotides align to TRBD1. Germline values: CDR1 SGHNT, CDR2 YYREEE (reference sequence). The CDR3 has 16 amino acids. V lost 1 base to trimming and J lost 0 bases; unmatched junction nucleotides: 5. The CDR3 nucleotides are TGTGCCAGCAGCTTGTTGGGGACAGGGTTCTCCTACGAGCAGTACTTC. The encoded protein is CASSLLGTGFSYEQYF.

The CDR3 bases are TGTGCCAGCAGCTTATCGATGGGGGGACGGGTAGATACGCAGTATTTT. Translation: CASSLSMGGRVDTQYF. The chain is built from TRBV5-4 and TRBJ2-3, with D possibly matching TRBD2 (6 bases). This CDR3 is 16 amino acids long. V was shortened by 2 bases and J by 5 bases, with 18 bases between the two germline ends. Germline values: CDR1 SGHNT, CDR2 YYREEE (reference sequence). Together with reference TRBV5-4 and TRBJ2-3, the CDR3 gives the full variable domain: ETGVTQSPTHLIKTRGQQVTLRCSSQSGHNTVSWYQQALGQGPQFIFQYYREEENGRGNFPPRFSGLQFPNYSSELNVNALELDDSALYLCASSLSMGGRVDTQYFGPGTRLTVL.

This chain joins TRBV5-1 and TRBJ2-5; 7 nucleotides line up with TRBD2. This CDR3 has 15 amino acids. J lost 5 bases, V lost 3 bases, and 10 bases had no gene match. In germline, CDR1 is SGHRS, CDR2 YFSETQ. The CDR3: CASSSRTGGLETQYF. The CDR3 bases are TGCGCCAGCAGCTCCAGGACGGGAGGTCTGGAGACCCAGTACTTC. Together with reference TRBV5-1 and TRBJ2-5, the CDR3 gives the full variable domain: KAGVTQTPRYLIKTRGQQVTLSCSPISGHRSVSWYQQTPGQGLQFLFEYFSETQRNKGNFPGRFSGRQFSNSRSEMNVSTLELGDSALYLCASSSRTGGLETQYFGPGTRLLVL.